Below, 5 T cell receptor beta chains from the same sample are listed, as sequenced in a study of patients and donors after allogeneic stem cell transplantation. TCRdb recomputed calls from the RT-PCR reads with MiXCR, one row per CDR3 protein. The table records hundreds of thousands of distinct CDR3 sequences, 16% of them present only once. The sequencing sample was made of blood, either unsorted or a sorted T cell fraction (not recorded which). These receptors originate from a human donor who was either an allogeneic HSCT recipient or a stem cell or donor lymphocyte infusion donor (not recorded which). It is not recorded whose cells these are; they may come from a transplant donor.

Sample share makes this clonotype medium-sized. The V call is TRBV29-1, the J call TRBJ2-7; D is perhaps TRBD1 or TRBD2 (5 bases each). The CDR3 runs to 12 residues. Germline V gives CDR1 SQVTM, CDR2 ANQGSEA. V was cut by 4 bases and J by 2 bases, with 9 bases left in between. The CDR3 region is CSVVGDPYEQYF. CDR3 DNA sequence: TGCAGCGTTGTGGGGGATCCCTACGAGCAGTACTTC.

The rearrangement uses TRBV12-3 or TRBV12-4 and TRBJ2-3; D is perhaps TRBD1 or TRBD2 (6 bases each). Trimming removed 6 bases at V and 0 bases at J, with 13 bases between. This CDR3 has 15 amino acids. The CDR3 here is CASREGGASTDTQYF. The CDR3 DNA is TGTGCCAGCAGGGAGGGGGGTGCTAGCACAGATACGCAGTATTTT.

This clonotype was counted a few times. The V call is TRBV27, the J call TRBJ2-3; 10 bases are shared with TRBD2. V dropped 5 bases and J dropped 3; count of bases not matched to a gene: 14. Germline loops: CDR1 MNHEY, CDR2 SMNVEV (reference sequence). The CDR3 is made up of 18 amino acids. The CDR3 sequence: CASSLRLAGVGVTDTQYF. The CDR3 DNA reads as TGTGCCAGCAGTCTAAGGCTAGCGGGAGTGGGAGTTACAGATACGCAGTATTTT.

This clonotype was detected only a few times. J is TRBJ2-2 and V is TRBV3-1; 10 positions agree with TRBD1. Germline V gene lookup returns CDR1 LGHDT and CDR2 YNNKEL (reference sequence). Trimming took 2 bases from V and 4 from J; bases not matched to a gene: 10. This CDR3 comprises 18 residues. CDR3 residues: CASSQKGWGQGFTGELFF. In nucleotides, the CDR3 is TGTGCCAGCAGCCAAAAAGGGTGGGGACAGGGGTTCACCGGGGAGCTGTTTTTT.

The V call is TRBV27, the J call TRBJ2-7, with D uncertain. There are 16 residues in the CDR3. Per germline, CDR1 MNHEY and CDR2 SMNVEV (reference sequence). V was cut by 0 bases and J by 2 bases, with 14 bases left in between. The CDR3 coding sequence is TGTGCCAGCAGTTTATCAGGTCGGTTATCCACCTACGAGCAGTACTTC. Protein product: CASSLSGRLSTYEQYF.